Listed below are T cell receptor beta chains from one sample, sequenced in a study of T cell responses to AZD1222 COVID-19 vaccine. TCRdb keeps only in-frame clones here, not all; method: immunoSEQ multiplex PCR. The profile shows 100,000 to 150,000 clones, around nine tenths of them singletons. The sample here was peripheral blood, taken on day 0 of AZD1222 vaccination. These receptors all stem from an adult in good health. Each CDR3 is given with its conserved first and last residue. Clone size is shown for a subset of rows, as once, few, many or a class of expanded clone.

abundance: -; j_gene: TRBJ1-4; v_gene: TRBV30; CDR3aa: CAWSSGTATNEKLFF
abundance: -; j_gene: TRBJ1-1; v_gene: TRBV19; CDR3aa: CASTIYRGRTEAFF
abundance: -; j_gene: TRBJ2-3; v_gene: TRBV9; CDR3aa: CASSVALGTDTQYF
abundance: -; j_gene: TRBJ1-1; v_gene: TRBV10-3; CDR3aa: CAISPDRGSAEAFF
abundance: -; j_gene: TRBJ2-3; v_gene: TRBV18; CDR3aa: CASSPQWAGTDTQYF
abundance: -; j_gene: TRBJ2-2; v_gene: TRBV19; CDR3aa: CASSIDLLTGELFF
abundance: -; j_gene: TRBJ1-2; v_gene: TRBV5-8; CDR3aa: CASSLVGPTYGYTF
abundance: once; j_gene: TRBJ2-7; v_gene: TRBV27; CDR3aa: CASRTGFDEQYF
abundance: -; j_gene: TRBJ2-1; v_gene: TRBV19; CDR3aa: CASSIAIGLAGGYYYNEQFF
abundance: once; j_gene: TRBJ1-6; v_gene: TRBV5-4; CDR3aa: CASSWQGNSPLHF
abundance: -; j_gene: TRBJ1-1; v_gene: TRBV5-1; CDR3aa: CASSLRLAGEGEAFF
abundance: -; j_gene: TRBJ1-2; v_gene: TRBV6-4; CDR3aa: CASSQGGAASYGYTF
abundance: -; j_gene: TRBJ1-4; v_gene: TRBV30; CDR3aa: CAWGGGGFNEKLFF
abundance: -; j_gene: TRBJ1-1; v_gene: TRBV21-1; CDR3aa: CASIWGDRGFMNTEAFF
abundance: -; j_gene: TRBJ1-6; v_gene: TRBV12-2; CDR3aa: CASRLVFFYISPLHF
abundance: -; j_gene: TRBJ2-1; v_gene: TRBV24-1; CDR3aa: CATSDLGTGGKNEQFF
abundance: once; j_gene: TRBJ1-4; v_gene: TRBV4-1; CDR3aa: CASSQDKRLGGIEKLFF
abundance: -; j_gene: TRBJ1-1; v_gene: TRBV11-3; CDR3aa: CASSLEGAGTEAFF
abundance: -; j_gene: TRBJ1-1; v_gene: TRBV11-2; CDR3aa: CASSFDRGYVEAFF
abundance: -; j_gene: TRBJ1-1; v_gene: TRBV5-1; CDR3aa: CASRLTGTEFTEAFF
abundance: -; j_gene: TRBJ1-1; v_gene: TRBV18; CDR3aa: CASSPQGEGQGAFF
abundance: -; j_gene: TRBJ1-5; v_gene: TRBV19; CDR3aa: CASSETTLKPQHF
abundance: -; j_gene: TRBJ2-7; v_gene: TRBV7-8; CDR3aa: CASSSGLAASYEQYF
abundance: -; j_gene: TRBJ2-7; v_gene: TRBV10-1; CDR3aa: CASSEGTGGNPYEQYF
abundance: -; j_gene: TRBJ2-1; v_gene: TRBV19; CDR3aa: CASQLVAGAYEQFF
abundance: -; j_gene: TRBJ2-3; v_gene: TRBV7-8; CDR3aa: CASSPTGAWSTDTQYF
abundance: -; j_gene: TRBJ1-1; v_gene: TRBV4-1; CDR3aa: CASSQDHTDTEAFF
abundance: -; j_gene: TRBJ1-2; v_gene: TRBV3-1/TRBV3-2; CDR3aa: CASSHLGETYGYTF
abundance: -; j_gene: TRBJ1-6; v_gene: TRBV6-1; CDR3aa: CASSEKAGLSKVGSPLHF
abundance: -; j_gene: TRBJ1-4; v_gene: TRBV28; CDR3aa: CASSSWEGRPTNEKLFF
abundance: -; j_gene: TRBJ2-6; v_gene: TRBV29-1; CDR3aa: CSVEGAGGANVLTF
abundance: few; j_gene: TRBJ1-5; v_gene: TRBV30; CDR3aa: CAWSVGQNLNQPQHF
abundance: -; j_gene: TRBJ1-5; v_gene: TRBV18; CDR3aa: CASSRGTDRQPQHF
abundance: many; j_gene: TRBJ2-2; v_gene: TRBV27; CDR3aa: CASSFRPRAGELFF
abundance: -; j_gene: TRBJ2-2; v_gene: TRBV7-3; CDR3aa: CASSLSRGQVKGDPPGELFF
abundance: -; j_gene: TRBJ1-4; v_gene: TRBV19; CDR3aa: CASTNSPTNEKLFF
abundance: -; j_gene: TRBJ2-2; v_gene: TRBV14; CDR3aa: CASSQVAGGDTGELFF
abundance: -; j_gene: TRBJ2-7; v_gene: TRBV7-2; CDR3aa: CASSSRTSGGEQYF
abundance: -; j_gene: TRBJ1-3; v_gene: TRBV11-3; CDR3aa: CASSVGVGPASGNTIYF
abundance: -; j_gene: TRBJ2-5; v_gene: TRBV4-2; CDR3aa: CASSGLERETQYF
abundance: -; j_gene: TRBJ1-5; v_gene: TRBV7-7; CDR3aa: CASSPDRGRGNQPQHF
abundance: -; j_gene: TRBJ2-7; v_gene: TRBV7-2; CDR3aa: CASSLGDRDSYEQYF
abundance: -; j_gene: TRBJ1-1; v_gene: TRBV15; CDR3aa: CATSRAAGQGDTEAFF
abundance: -; j_gene: TRBJ2-7; v_gene: TRBV5-6; CDR3aa: CASSSTAGARYEQYF
abundance: few; j_gene: TRBJ2-7; v_gene: TRBV10-1; CDR3aa: CASSGGRGLEQYF
abundance: -; j_gene: TRBJ1-6; v_gene: TRBV6-5; CDR3aa: CASSWTGQSPLHF
abundance: once; j_gene: TRBJ2-7; v_gene: TRBV19; CDR3aa: CATAQPSSYEQYF
abundance: -; j_gene: TRBJ2-1; v_gene: TRBV2; CDR3aa: CASSGYHNEQFF